This note documents a single T cell receptor beta chain sequence. Antigen unknown. Repertoires were generated with immunoSEQ multiplex PCR, while TCRdb's copy carries only in-frame clones and drops some. Of some 69,000 clones in the sample, roughly 80% were seen once. The CDR3 consists of 12 residues. In germline, CDR1 is SGHNT, CDR2 YENEEA. V was clipped by 2 bases and J by 3 bases, with 1 base between them. These data originate in a study of T cell responses to AZD1222 COVID-19 vaccine. Findings and limits, study-wide: The study found vaccine-associated CD4 TCRs spanning spike, dominant at 160-218 and 743-854.

The receptor's source is an adult who received the AZD1222 COVID-19 vaccine. The chain couples TRBV11-3 to TRBJ2-2; D is ambiguous. The input for sequencing was peripheral blood, taken 28 days after the second AZD1222 dose. Here the CDR3 DNA reads TGTGCCAGCAGCTTATACACCGGGGAGCTGTTTTTT. It yields the protein CASSLYTGELFF. The full variable domain, with the rest looked up from reference TRBV11-3 and TRBJ2-2, is EAGVVQSPRYKIIEKKQPVAFWCNPISGHNTLYWYLQNLGQGPELLIRYENEEAVDDSQLPKDRFSAERLKGVDSTLKIQPAELGDSAVYLCASSLYTGELFFGEGSRLTVL.